This TCR beta chain was observed in a study of T cells expressing NK-cell markers. On the study more broadly: Eight donors were sequenced, seven testing HCMV-seropositive and one testing seronegative.

Germline CDR1 is SGHRS and CDR2 is YFSETQ. CDR3 size: 17 residues. Each CDR3 protein gets one entry in TCRdb, which reprocessed the 5' RACE reads and gives no DNA. The sample has 500,000 to 700,000 distinct CDR3 sequences; the top ten hold approximately 3.5%. As concerns this clonotype: Antigen: not known.

Whole-study results and caveats: A handful of donors showed these clonotypes also leading the CD3+CD56-NKG2C+ fraction.

This chain joins TRBV5-1 and TRBJ2-1; lacking DNA, the TRBD2 call made by TCRdb goes unchecked. Sequenced input: blood T cells: a sorted CD56 or NKG2C T cell subset, CD4+ or CD8+ T cells, or bulk PBMC T cells (not recorded which). The source of this sequence is a man aged 18 to 35 in good health. CDR3 in amino acids: CASSFLTGTSANNEQFF.